The clone carrying this TCR beta chain has just a few counts. The data originate from a study of T cell repertoires in aging, cancer and after chemotherapy. Looking at the study overall: About 8.8 million TCR reads were in the whole dataset.

TRB rearrangements spanning V, D and J were amplified using mixed TRB-A/B primers. A single record per CDR3 protein comes from TCRdb applying MiXCR to the multiplex PCR reads. The sample lists 9,000 to 9,500 distinct CDR3 sequences, around a third occurring once. The template was genomic DNA from peripheral blood, not RNA. V gave up 9 bases and J gave up 2 bases, with 12 bases separating them. The CDR3 runs to 13 residues. Looked up from germline, CDR1 is MNHEY and CDR2 is SVGEGT. The source is a human donor in good health. The source material was blood. J is TRBJ2-3 and V is TRBV6-2 or TRBV6-3, with D perhaps being TRBD1 or TRBD2 (5 bases each). CDR3 sequence reads: CASRLGTTDTQYF. The CDR3 DNA sequence: TGTGCCAGTAGATTGGGGACCACAGATACGCAGTATTTT.